This T cell receptor beta chain stems from a study of T cells after yellow fever vaccination. Study context: Fractions with few cells were prepared using SMART-Seq v4 Ultra Low Input.

This CDR3 has 11 residues. V was cut by 3 bases and J by 5 bases, with 7 bases left in between. The V gene's germline CDR1 is DFQATT and CDR2 SNEGSKA (reference sequence). A universal primer site and UMIs were added as TCR cDNA was made by 5'RACE template switching. Using its own MiXCR run on the 5' RACE reads, TCRdb lists one record per CDR3 protein. Among around 250,000 distinct CDR3 sequences listed, roughly 7.2% were seen once. Overall study findings and caveats: In post-booster samples, most primary-vaccination clones reappeared (approximately 97% CD4, 70% to 90% CD8).

At least ten counts were recorded for this clonotype. Its specificity is unknown. The TCR originated in a man younger than 40 who received the YFV17D yellow fever vaccine. The sample was CD4+ T cells sorted from PBMCs, taken 15 days after the yellow fever booster vaccination. The genes are TRBV20-1 and TRBJ1-1, with D possibly TRBD1 on 5 matching bases. The CDR3 sequence is CSASRGTEAFF. The CDR3 DNA sequence: TGCAGTGCTAGTCGGGGGACTGAAGCTTTCTTT.